This is a list of T cell receptor beta chains from one sample in a study of CD8 T cells in Susac syndrome. MiXCR, run by TCRdb on the immunoSEQ multiplex PCR reads, gives a single entry per CDR3 protein. The sample carries some 300,000 distinct CDR3 sequences, approximately 90% recorded once. The material sequenced was CD8+ T cells from PBMCs. These receptors were collected from a human donor with multiple sclerosis. The CDR3 runs from the conserved cysteine through the conserved F or W. D genes are given only for firm matches.

V,D,J,DNA,CDR3
TRBV10-3,TRBD1,TRBJ2-7,TGTGCCATCAGCTACAGGGGTTCGATTGGTGAGCAGTACTTC,CAISYRGSIGEQYF
TRBV4-3,NA,TRBJ2-7,TGCGCCAGCAGCCAAGTGGCGCTTGGGGTGGGGACCTACGAGCAGTACTTC,CASSQVALGVGTYEQYF
TRBV20-1,NA,TRBJ2-1,TGCAGTGCGCCAAGGTACAATGAGCAGTTCTTC,CSAPRYNEQFF
TRBV7-9,TRBD1,TRBJ1-1,TGTGCCAGCAGCTTAGCGCAAAGGACAGGGGGCATGGTCTTT,CASSLAQRTGGMVF
TRBV9,NA,TRBJ2-2,TGTGCCAGCAGCGCCCGAGGGACCGGGGAGCTGTTTTTT,CASSARGTGELFF
TRBV9,TRBD2,TRBJ2-2,TGTGCCAGCAGCGTACCTAGCGGGGGTGCTGACACCGGGGAGCTGTTTTTT,CASSVPSGGADTGELFF
TRBV30,NA,TRBJ2-1,TGTGCCTGGAGTGTACTGGAGCTAGACTTTAATGAGCAGTTCTTC,CAWSVLELDFNEQFF
TRBV6-5,NA,TRBJ1-1,TGTGCCAGCATCCACTCCCGGGGGACGAACACTGAAGCTTTCTTT,CASIHSRGTNTEAFF
TRBV10-3,TRBD2,TRBJ2-7,TGTGCCATCAATGACCCTACTAGCGGGACCCCCTACGAGCAGTACTTC,CAINDPTSGTPYEQYF
TRBV15,NA,TRBJ1-5,TGTGCCACCAGCAGAGATCTGTTGAGCACTCAGCCCCGGCATTTT,CATSRDLLSTQPRHF
TRBV12-3/TRBV12-4,NA,TRBJ1-5,TGTGCCAGCAGCTCCACAGCGTACAGGGCCCGAAGTCAGCCCCAGCATTTT,CASSSTAYRARSQPQHF
TRBV11-2,TRBD1,TRBJ2-2,TGTGCCAGCAGCCATCCGGACAGGGGGAACACCGGGGAGCTGTTTTTT,CASSHPDRGNTGELFF
TRBV3-1,NA,TRBJ2-3,TGTGCCAGCAGCCAAGATCGCGATGGCACAGATACGCAGTATTTT,CASSQDRDGTDTQYF
TRBV7-9,TRBD1,TRBJ1-5,TGTGCCAGCAGCTTAGGACAGGGTCCCCAGCATTTT,CASSLGQGPQHF
TRBV4-2,NA,TRBJ1-4,TGTGCCAGCAGCCCGGAGTTGGGGGCAACTAATGAAAAACTGTTTTTT,CASSPELGATNEKLFF